A selection of T cell receptor beta chains follows, all from one sample in a study of shared clonotypes between healthy human individuals. Sequencing used immunoSEQ multiplex PCR; TCRdb keeps in-frame clones, though not all of them. Of around 1.1 million clones listed, approximately 80% are singletons. Specimen: memory CD4+ T cells from PBMCs. The receptors derive from a man younger than 30 in good health. Some clones in this sample may be carry-over from other donors' samples. Each CDR3 is given with its conserved first and last residue. A D gene is named only where the DNA matches it firmly. Clone size is not always given. Where it is, it says once, few, many or a class for expanded clones.

v_gene: TRBV19; abundance: .; j_gene: TRBJ2-3; d_gene: .; CDR3nt: TGTGCCAGTAGTATTAGGGCTTTGACAGATACGCAGTATTTT; CDR3aa: CASSIRALTDTQYF
v_gene: TRBV6-5; abundance: .; j_gene: TRBJ2-6; d_gene: .; CDR3nt: TGTGCCAGCAGTTCACTGGGCTCTGGGGCCAACGTCCTGACTTTC; CDR3aa: CASSSLGSGANVLTF
v_gene: TRBV29-1; abundance: once; j_gene: TRBJ2-7; d_gene: .; CDR3nt: TGCAGCGTTGGGGTGACGACGGGCAGGATCTCCTACGAGCAGTACTTC; CDR3aa: CSVGVTTGRISYEQYF
v_gene: TRBV10-3; abundance: .; j_gene: TRBJ1-1; d_gene: .; CDR3nt: TGTGCCATCAGTGAGTATATAGGGAAGAACACTGAAGCTTTCTTT; CDR3aa: CAISEYIGKNTEAFF
v_gene: TRBV7-9; abundance: .; j_gene: TRBJ2-1; d_gene: .; CDR3nt: TGTGCCAGCAGCCCCCAGGGTTCCTACAATGAGCAGTTCTTC; CDR3aa: CASSPQGSYNEQFF
v_gene: TRBV28; abundance: .; j_gene: TRBJ2-7; d_gene: .; CDR3nt: TGTGCCAGCAGTTTAGGCGGGGCCCCTTCCTACGAGCAGTACTTC; CDR3aa: CASSLGGAPSYEQYF
v_gene: TRBV7-2; abundance: once; j_gene: TRBJ2-7; d_gene: TRBD1; CDR3nt: TGTGCCAGCAGCCCCCAAGGGACAGGGCCCTACGAGCAGTACTTC; CDR3aa: CASSPQGTGPYEQYF
v_gene: TRBV5-1; abundance: .; j_gene: TRBJ2-1; d_gene: .; CDR3nt: TGCGCCAGCAGCTTACAATCTCCGGGTTGGGGTGTGATTGAGCAGTTCTTC; CDR3aa: CASSLQSPGWGVIEQFF
v_gene: TRBV28; abundance: .; j_gene: TRBJ2-1; d_gene: .; CDR3nt: TGTGCCAGCCGAACGGCGGGGGCAGTTCACAATGAGCAGTTCTTC; CDR3aa: CASRTAGAVHNEQFF
v_gene: TRBV5-1; abundance: .; j_gene: TRBJ2-2; d_gene: .; CDR3nt: TGCGCCAGCAGCTTGTTGGTGGGAGCGAACACCGGGGAGCTGTTTTTT; CDR3aa: CASSLLVGANTGELFF
v_gene: TRBV6-1; abundance: many; j_gene: TRBJ1-5; d_gene: .; CDR3nt: TGTGCCAGCAGGAGCAATAGCAATCAGCCCCAGCATTTT; CDR3aa: CASRSNSNQPQHF
v_gene: TRBV28; abundance: .; j_gene: TRBJ1-1; d_gene: TRBD1; CDR3nt: TGTGCCAGCAGTTTGGCGGGACAGACGAACACTGAAGCTTTCTTT; CDR3aa: CASSLAGQTNTEAFF
v_gene: TRBV7-2; abundance: .; j_gene: TRBJ2-2; d_gene: .; CDR3nt: TGTGCCAGCAGCGGACAGCTATTGAACACCGGGGAGCTGTTTTTT; CDR3aa: CASSGQLLNTGELFF
v_gene: TRBV29-1; abundance: .; j_gene: TRBJ2-1; d_gene: .; CDR3nt: TGCAGCGTTGGAGGGGGCTCCTACAATGAGCAGTTCTTC; CDR3aa: CSVGGGSYNEQFF
v_gene: TRBV27; abundance: .; j_gene: TRBJ1-2; d_gene: .; CDR3nt: TGTGCCAGCAGCTCCCTTGGGGCTTCGGGTGGCTACACCTTC; CDR3aa: CASSSLGASGGYTF
v_gene: TRBV5-1; abundance: .; j_gene: TRBJ2-3; d_gene: .; CDR3nt: TGCGCCAGCAGCTTCACCACAGATACGCAGTATTTT; CDR3aa: CASSFTTDTQYF
v_gene: TRBV29-1; abundance: .; j_gene: TRBJ2-1; d_gene: .; CDR3nt: TGCAGCGCCAATGGCGGGGATGAGCAGTTCTTC; CDR3aa: CSANGGDEQFF
v_gene: TRBV4-1; abundance: .; j_gene: TRBJ2-7; d_gene: .; CDR3nt: TGCGCCAGCAGCCAAGATGTGAGTAGGCCCTCCTACGAGCAGTACTTC; CDR3aa: CASSQDVSRPSYEQYF
v_gene: TRBV7-9; abundance: many; j_gene: TRBJ1-2; d_gene: .; CDR3nt: TGTGCGACGGGAGGAAACTATGGCTACACCTTC; CDR3aa: CATGGNYGYTF